The rows below give T cell receptor beta chains drawn from one sample of a study of cytomegalovirus exposure and HLA in healthy donors. Measured with immunoSEQ multiplex PCR; TCRdb has only the in-frame clones, and not every one. The table has some 180,000 clones, 75% to 85% seen once. The sequenced sample consisted of PBMCs. Receptors were obtained from a woman aged 50 to 60 in good health and CMV-seronegative. The CDR3 runs from the conserved cysteine through the conserved F or W. A D gene is named only where the DNA matches it firmly. Some rows have no size entry. The others give once, few or many, or a class for an expanded clone.

CDR3 length,D gene,V gene,J gene,clone size,CDR3 DNA,CDR3 protein
15,.,TRBV28,TRBJ1-1,.,TGTGCCAGCATTGGTCAACTTCGAGGGAACACTGAAGCTTTCTTT,CASIGQLRGNTEAFF
19,TRBD1,TRBV9,TRBJ1-1,.,TGTGCCAGCAGCGTAGGCCCGGGACAGGGGTTCGTCGTGCACACTGAAGCTTTCTTT,CASSVGPGQGFVVHTEAFF
12,.,TRBV28,TRBJ1-5,.,TGTGCCAGCAGTTTCCAGGTCCAGCCCCAGCATTTT,CASSFQVQPQHF
14,.,TRBV30,TRBJ2-5,.,TGTGCCTGGAGTATGCTCCGGGGACAAGAGACCCAGTACTTC,CAWSMLRGQETQYF
15,.,TRBV25-1,TRBJ2-2,once,TGTGCCAGCAGTGAATATCAAACTAGCCCCGGGGAGCTGTTTTTT,CASSEYQTSPGELFF
12,.,TRBV30,TRBJ1-2,once,TGTGCCTGGAGTGAAACAGGGAATTTGGACACCTTC,CAWSETGNLDTF
18,.,TRBV4-1,TRBJ1-2,once,TGCGCCAGCAGCCAAGAAAAGCGGGGGACATTGGCTAACTATGGCTACACCTTC,CASSQEKRGTLANYGYTF
13,.,TRBV2,TRBJ1-4,.,TGTGCCAGCTCTACAGGAACTAATGAAAAACTGTTTTTT,CASSTGTNEKLFF
16,TRBD1,TRBV27,TRBJ1-2,.,TGTGCCAGCAGTTCCTGGTCCGGGACAGGAGGAACTGGCTACACCTTC,CASSSWSGTGGTGYTF
15,.,TRBV5-1,TRBJ2-1,few,TGCGCCAGCAGCCTGGTGGGGGCTGCCTACAATGAGCAGTTCTTC,CASSLVGAAYNEQFF
14,.,TRBV6-4,TRBJ2-2,.,TGTGCCAGCAGGCCGGGATTTAACACCGGGGAGCTGTTTTTT,CASRPGFNTGELFF
14,TRBD1,TRBV29-1,TRBJ2-3,.,TGCAGTGGAAGAAGAGGGACAGGGTCAGATACGCAGTATTTT,CSGRRGTGSDTQYF
12,TRBD1,TRBV29-1,TRBJ2-7,.,TGCAGCGGCCGGGACAGGGGTTATGAGCAGTACTTC,CSGRDRGYEQYF
17,TRBD2,TRBV5-4,TRBJ2-1,.,TGTGCCAGCAGCCTCTTAGCCAGCGGGAGAAGTTTCGATGAGCAGTTCTTC,CASSLLASGRSFDEQFF
14,.,TRBV4-2,TRBJ1-1,.,TGTGCCAGCAGCCGGGGCTCAGGGGACACTGAAGCTTTCTTT,CASSRGSGDTEAFF
14,.,TRBV28,TRBJ1-2,.,TGTGCCAGCAGTAATAAGCCGTCTAACTATGGCTACACCTTC,CASSNKPSNYGYTF
17,TRBD1,TRBV7-8,TRBJ1-5,.,TGTGCCAGCAGCTTAGCCTCCGGGACAGGGTGGAATCAGCCCCAGCATTTT,CASSLASGTGWNQPQHF
14,.,TRBV15,TRBJ1-2,.,TGTGCCACCAGAGATGGAGGACAGAACTATGGCTACACCTTC,CATRDGGQNYGYTF
16,TRBD1,TRBV7-2,TRBJ1-5,.,TGTGCCAGCAGCTTTACAGGGGGGAGATCCAATCAGCCCCAGCATTTT,CASSFTGGRSNQPQHF
14,.,TRBV6-1,TRBJ2-3,once,TGTGCCTCCGAACGAGGGACTAGCACAGATACGCAGTATTTT,CASERGTSTDTQYF
11,.,TRBV20-1,TRBJ2-7,.,TGCAGTGCTCGTCGACGGGACTTACAGTACTTC,CSARRRDLQYF
16,TRBD1,TRBV18,TRBJ1-3,.,TGTGCCAGCTCCCCACGACAGGGTAGGACTGGAAACACCATATATTTT,CASSPRQGRTGNTIYF
16,TRBD2,TRBV19,TRBJ2-4,.,TGTGCCAGTAGTATCGGGGGAGGGGTCGCCAAAAACATTCAGTACTTC,CASSIGGGVAKNIQYF
15,.,TRBV4-2,TRBJ1-4,.,TGTGCCAGCAGCCTACATGGAACGAAGACAGGAAAACTGTTTTTT,CASSLHGTKTGKLFF
13,.,TRBV6-5,TRBJ1-2,.,TGTGCCAGCAGTTTCCGGGAGGACTATGGCTACACCTTC,CASSFREDYGYTF
15,.,TRBV18,TRBJ1-1,.,TGTGCCAGCTCACCACAGCGAGACAGGAACACTGAAGCTTTCTTT,CASSPQRDRNTEAFF
14,.,TRBV27,TRBJ2-3,.,TGTGCCAGCAGTTACCGGGAGTCAAGGGATACGCAGTATTTT,CASSYRESRDTQYF
11,.,TRBV10-3,TRBJ2-4,.,TGTGCCATCAGTGATGCGGGCGGGCAGTACTTC,CAISDAGGQYF
14,.,TRBV30,TRBJ1-1,.,TGTGCCTGGAGTGTAGGTCTAGAGAACACTGAAGCTTTCTTT,CAWSVGLENTEAFF
14,TRBD1,TRBV7-9,TRBJ1-1,.,TGTGCCAGCAGCTTTCACGGACAGGCCACTGAAGCTTTCTTT,CASSFHGQATEAFF
15,.,TRBV29-1,TRBJ2-1,.,TGCAGCGTTGAAGACCCTAGCGTCGTCTACAATGAGCAGTTCTTC,CSVEDPSVVYNEQFF
12,.,TRBV4-2,TRBJ1-3,.,TGTGCCAGCAGCGGCCGTGAAAACACCATATATTTT,CASSGRENTIYF
14,.,TRBV5-5,TRBJ1-5,once,TGTGCCAGCAGCTTGGTAGGGGAAAGTCAGCCCCAGCATTTT,CASSLVGESQPQHF
15,.,TRBV4-2,TRBJ2-3,.,TGTGCCAGCAGCCAGTCTCTAGGGGACACAGATACGCAGTATTTT,CASSQSLGDTDTQYF
15,TRBD1,TRBV7-9,TRBJ1-4,.,TGTGCCAGCAGTACTTACAGGGGTGGACGCGAAAAACTGTTTTTT,CASSTYRGGREKLFF
16,.,TRBV9,TRBJ2-2,.,TGTGCCAGCAGTGCCCTTGCGGCAGCGAACACCGGGGAGCTGTTTTTT,CASSALAAANTGELFF
14,.,TRBV7-9,TRBJ2-5,once,TGTGCCAGCAGCTTACGTTCTTCAGGGGAGACCCAGTACTTC,CASSLRSSGETQYF
15,TRBD1,TRBV6-5,TRBJ1-5,.,TGTGCCAGCAGTCCCGGGACAGGGATGAATCAGCCCCAGCATTTT,CASSPGTGMNQPQHF
16,.,TRBV19,TRBJ2-1,.,TGTGCCAGTAGTACCTATCGTTCGGTTCAAGTCAATGAGCAGTTCTTC,CASSTYRSVQVNEQFF
15,TRBD1,TRBV18,TRBJ1-4,.,TGTGCCAGCTCACCGTGGACAGGGCTGGGGGAAAAACTGTTTTTT,CASSPWTGLGEKLFF
12,.,TRBV6-6,TRBJ1-5,.,TGTGCCAGCAGACAGGATTTGCAGCCCCAGCATTTT,CASRQDLQPQHF
19,TRBD1,TRBV19,TRBJ1-5,.,TGTGCCAGTAGTGATCGAGGAGGGACAGGGATCATTCTCAATCAGCCCCAGCATTTT,CASSDRGGTGIILNQPQHF
14,.,TRBV5-1,TRBJ2-3,.,TGCGCCAGCAGCTTAGACAGCTTCACAGATACGCAGTATTTT,CASSLDSFTDTQYF
15,TRBD1,TRBV28,TRBJ2-7,.,TGTGCCAGCAGTACCCCCGGGACAGGGTCCCACGAGCAGTACTTC,CASSTPGTGSHEQYF
17,.,TRBV27,TRBJ2-1,.,TGTGCCAGCAGTTCCCTAATTAATACTAGGGGGAGTAATGAGCAGTTCTTC,CASSSLINTRGSNEQFF
15,.,TRBV6-5,TRBJ1-1,.,TGTGCCAGCAGCACCAGGCGGGGATTCGGGACTGAAGCTTTCTTT,CASSTRRGFGTEAFF
17,TRBD1,TRBV25-1,TRBJ2-4,.,TGTGCCAGCAGTGAAAAAGGGACAGGGGGTTCCAAAAACATTCAGTACTTC,CASSEKGTGGSKNIQYF
15,TRBD1,TRBV6-5,TRBJ1-3,.,TGTGCCAGCAGCAACATACAGGGGTACGGAAACACCATATATTTT,CASSNIQGYGNTIYF
16,.,TRBV5-6,TRBJ2-2,.,TGTGCCAGCAGCTTGCGCGAGGGGGCGAACACCGGGGAGCTGTTTTTT,CASSLREGANTGELFF
17,TRBD1,TRBV7-8,TRBJ1-1,.,TGTGCCAGCAGCCCCCATGGACAGGGGTTTATGCACACTGAAGCTTTCTTT,CASSPHGQGFMHTEAFF
16,TRBD1,TRBV7-8,TRBJ1-2,once,TGTGCCAGCAGCGCCTCTCGGGACAGGGCGAGCTATGGCTACACCTTC,CASSASRDRASYGYTF
16,.,TRBV7-9,TRBJ1-2,.,TGTGCCAGCAGCCAAGGAGTTTACAGGGCCAACTATGGCTACACCTTC,CASSQGVYRANYGYTF
14,TRBD1,TRBV25-1,TRBJ2-7,.,TGTGCCAGCAGGGGGCGGGACAGGACCTACGAGCAGTACTTC,CASRGRDRTYEQYF